Below, 27 T cell receptor beta chains from the same sample are listed, as sequenced in a study of blood T cell repertoires in COVID-19. The assay was immunoSEQ multiplex PCR, and TCRdb's table has in-frame clones only and misses some. The sample gives roughly 380,000 clones, 85% of which show up once; roughly 3.4% is in the top ten. Sequencing was performed on peripheral blood. These receptors originate from a woman under 30 with acute or convalescent COVID-19.

This chain uses TRBV5-1 with TRBJ1-3, with 8 bases matching TRBD1. Trimming cost V 4 bases and J 0 bases; bases outside gene matches: 6. The CDR3 is 16 amino acids. Germline CDR1 SGHRS, CDR2 YFSETQ. Here the CDR3 reads CASSGQGISSGNTIYF. In DNA form, the CDR3 reads TGCGCCAGCAGCGGACAGGGTATTAGCTCTGGAAACACCATATATTTT.

The chain uses TRBV28 and TRBJ2-5; TRBD1 matches at 8 bases. This CDR3 has 14 residues. V was clipped by 6 bases and J by 4 bases; unmatched bases: 7. Germline V gives CDR1 MDHEN, CDR2 SYDVKM. CDR3 amino acids: CASSLRQGIETQYF. The DNA of the CDR3 is TGTGCCAGCAGCCTTAGACAGGGGATAGAGACCCAGTACTTC.

CDR3: CASRPDRLYGYTF. Written as DNA, the CDR3 is TGTGCCAGCAGGCCTGACAGGCTCTATGGCTACACCTTC. This chain connects TRBV6-5 to TRBJ1-2; maybe TRBD1 (6 bases). The CDR3 sequence is 13 residues long. Trimming took off 6 bases at V and 4 bases at J, with 12 bases between the two ends. CDR1 and CDR2 (germline): MNHEY, SVGAGI.

CDR3 DNA sequence: TGCGCCAGCACCAAACTCACGGAGACTAATGAAAAACTGTTTTTT. Amino acids: CASTKLTETNEKLFF. The rearrangement uses TRBV4-1 and TRBJ1-4, with unresolved D. The CDR3 covers 15 residues. Trimming stripped 7 bases from V and 2 bases from J, with 14 bases between. Germline values: CDR1 MGHRA, CDR2 YSYEKL.

The rearrangement joins TRBV6-1 to TRBJ1-1, with TRBD1 as a possible D gene (6 bases). Germline V gives CDR1 MNHNS, CDR2 SASEGT. Trimming removed 0 bases from V and 13 bases from J, with 12 bases in between. This CDR3 is built from 12 residues. The CDR3, as DNA: TGTGCCAGCAGTGAAGCTATTAACAGGGTTTTCTTT. It codes for CASSEAINRVFF.

This clone has just one count. This chain connects TRBV6-5 to TRBJ2-2; maybe TRBD2 (5 bases). Germline V gene data show CDR1 as MNHEY and CDR2 as SVGAGI. V was cut by 11 bases and J by 2 bases, with 15 bases left in between. CDR3 length: 14 residues. CDR3 in DNA: TGTGCCGGACGATCCGGGGTAAACACCGGGGAGCTGTTTTTT. Its translation is CAGRSGVNTGELFF.

The V and J genes are TRBV7-9 and TRBJ1-2, with a weak D call TRBD1 (6 bases). The V gene lost 4 bases and the J gene lost 1 base, with 16 bases spanning the gap. CDR1 and CDR2 (germline): SEHNR, FQNEAQ (reference sequence). CDR3 length equals 16 residues. CDR3 residues: CASSSAGEGLNYGYTF. Written as DNA, the CDR3 is TGTGCCAGCAGCTCAGCAGGGGAGGGCCTTAACTATGGCTACACCTTC.

This clone was picked up a small number of times. V is TRBV30 and J is TRBJ1-5, with D tentatively TRBD1 (5 bases). V was trimmed by 5 bases and J by 2 bases, leaving 16 bases between them. Germline CDR1 reads GTSNPN; CDR2 reads SVGIG (reference sequence). This CDR3 is 15 amino acids long. In DNA form, the CDR3 reads TGTGCCTGGGGGCGGCAGGGTGCAGGCAATCAGCCCCAGCATTTT. Translating gives CAWGRQGAGNQPQHF. Full variable domain (remainder filled in from reference TRBV30 and TRBJ1-5): SQTIHQWPATLVQPVGSPLSLECTVEGTSNPNLYWYRQAAGRGLQLLFYSVGIGQISSEVPQNLSASRPQDRQFILSSKKLLLSDSGFYLCAWGRQGAGNQPQHFGDGTRLSIL.

V usage is TRBV29-1 and J usage is TRBJ1-2, with a tentative D call TRBD1 (5 bases). V was trimmed by 2 bases and J by 6 bases, leaving 13 bases between them. The CDR3 is 13 amino acids. Germline V lookup: CDR1 SQVTM, CDR2 ANQGSEA. The chain's CDR3 is CSVERVAGNGYTF. CDR3 DNA: TGCAGCGTTGAAAGGGTGGCAGGGAATGGCTACACCTTC.

The chain couples TRBV5-1 to TRBJ1-1; a weak D match, TRBD1 (5 bases). V lost 0 bases to trimming and J lost 0 bases, with 9 bases between them. Germline CDR1 and CDR2: SGHRS and YFSETQ. This CDR3 comprises 15 residues. The CDR3 reads CASSLGQQMNTEAFF. CDR3 sequence (DNA): TGCGCCAGCAGCTTGGGACAGCAAATGAACACTGAAGCTTTCTTT.

The CDR3: CASSPRGLDTEAFF. As DNA, the CDR3 is TGTGCCAGCTCACCGCGGGGGCTGGACACTGAAGCTTTCTTT. The rearrangement uses TRBV18 and TRBJ1-1, with D possibly being TRBD1 (6 bases). Germline CDR1 is KGHSH and CDR2 is LQKENI. The CDR3 loop spans 14 amino acids. V was cut by 3 bases and J by 3 bases, with 11 bases left in between.

The DNA of the CDR3 is TGTGCCAGCAGCCTAAGAGCAACCAGCACAGATACGCAGTATTTT. Translating gives CASSLRATSTDTQYF. The chain combines TRBV13 with TRBJ2-3; no clear D gene. In germline, CDR1 is PRHDT, CDR2 FYEKMQ (reference sequence). V was pared by 5 bases and J by 0 bases, with 12 bases between. The CDR3 covers 15 residues.

The V call is TRBV5-1, the J call TRBJ2-5, with 9 positions matching TRBD1. CDR1 SGHRS and CDR2 YFSETQ come from the germline V gene. V shed 4 bases, J shed 3 bases, and the junction held 4 bases outside the gene matches. CDR3 length equals 14 residues. The CDR3 coding sequence is TGCGCCAGCAGCCCGGACAGGGGTAAAGAGACCCAGTACTTC. Translated: CASSPDRGKETQYF.

The chain employs TRBV12-3 or TRBV12-4 and TRBJ1-1; maybe TRBD1 (6 bases). The CDR3 totals 13 residues. Trimming shortened V by 3 bases and J by 10 bases, and 15 bases separated the two germline ends. The CDR3, as DNA: TGTGCCAGCAGTTTGACAGGTCGCAGGAGAGCTTTCTTT. Encoded protein: CASSLTGRRRAFF.

V usage is TRBV24-1 and J usage is TRBJ2-2; possibly TRBD1 for D (6 bases). CDR3 length: 13 amino acids. Deletions cut 4 bases from V and 7 bases from J, with 9 bases between. CDR1 KGHDR and CDR2 SFDVKD come from the germline V gene. DNA of the CDR3: TGTGCCACCAGTGACCGAGGGGGCGGGGAGCTGTTTTTT. As protein: CATSDRGGGELFF.

The chain recombines TRBV5-1 with TRBJ2-7; 9 bases map to TRBD2. Losses at the gene ends were 4 bases for V and 0 bases for J; bases not matched to a gene: 5. Germline V gene data show CDR1 as SGHRS and CDR2 as YFSETQ. This CDR3 contains 15 residues. The DNA of the CDR3 is TGCGCCAGCAGCGCTATTAGCGGGAGCTCCTACGAGCAGTACTTC. It codes for CASSAISGSSYEQYF.

The chain links TRBV19 to TRBJ2-5; 8 nucleotides agree with TRBD1. Germline V gene data show CDR1 as LNHDA and CDR2 as SQIVND (reference sequence). CDR3 size: 16 residues. The J segment lost 0 bases and the V segment lost 1 base, leaving 4 bases of the junction unmatched. The CDR3 sequence is CASSIGGTGYQETQYF. CDR3 bases: TGTGCCAGTAGTATAGGAGGGACAGGCTACCAAGAGACCCAGTACTTC.

The rearrangement links TRBV30 to TRBJ2-2; 12 bases are a match to TRBD1. The CDR3 totals 17 residues. The germline V gene has CDR1 GTSNPN and CDR2 SVGIG (reference sequence). The V and J ends lost 4 bases and 6 bases, in that order; junction bases with no gene match: 12. CDR3 nucleotides: TGTGCCTGGACACTCATACTCCGGGACAGGGGGCCCGGGGAGCTGTTTTTT. It encodes CAWTLILRDRGPGELFF.

J is TRBJ2-3 and V is TRBV9; 12 bases are a match to TRBD2. The V and J ends lost 0 bases and 4 bases, in that order; junction bases with no gene match: 9. The CDR3 consists of 18 residues. Germline CDR1 and CDR2: SGDLS and YYNGEE. CDR3 protein: CASSVGLAGGSWADTQYF. The CDR3 DNA follows: TGTGCCAGCAGCGTAGGTCTAGCGGGAGGGTCATGGGCAGATACGCAGTATTTT.

The chain couples TRBV21-1 to TRBJ2-2; the D call of TRBD1 is as the table states it, not checked on the DNA. TRBV21-1 is an annotated pseudogene. This CDR3 comprises 15 residues. The CDR3, as DNA: TGTGCCAGCAGCTTAAGGACAGGGAACACCGGGGAGCTGTTTTTT. It codes for CASSLRTGNTGELFF.

The rearrangement links TRBV24-1 to TRBJ1-1; 12 bases agree with TRBD1. This CDR3 comprises 15 residues. Germline V gene sequence: CDR1 KGHDR, CDR2 SFDVKD. J was trimmed by 7 bases and V by 3 bases; bases with no gene match: 5. The CDR3 nucleotides are TGTGCCACCAGTGATCCGGGACAGGGGGCAGGTGAAGCTTTCTTT. This sequence encodes CATSDPGQGAGEAFF.

The rearrangement joins TRBV3-1 (or the pseudogene TRBV3-2) to TRBJ2-7, with a tentative D call TRBD2 (6 bases). The CDR3 has 16 residues. Trimming cost V 2 bases and J 7 bases, with 21 bases left between them. CDR1 LGHDT and CDR2 YNNKEL come from the germline V gene (reference sequence). The CDR3 is CASSQTRLDYDGEQYF. The CDR3 DNA follows: TGTGCCAGCAGCCAAACCCGACTGGACTACGACGGGGAGCAGTACTTC.

V is TRBV19 and J is TRBJ1-4; D not certain. The V end was cut by 0 bases, the J end by 8 bases, with 13 bases between. The germline V gene has CDR1 LNHDA and CDR2 SQIVND (reference sequence). The CDR3 length is 15 residues. In DNA form, the CDR3 reads TGTGCCAGTAGTATAGATCCGGGTGGGAGAGAAAAACTGTTTTTT. Translation gives CASSIDPGGREKLFF.

The rearrangement uses TRBV28 and TRBJ1-2; D remains ambiguous. V lost 5 bases to trimming and J lost 2 bases, with 9 bases between them. The length of the CDR3 is 13 residues. Looked up from germline, CDR1 is MDHEN and CDR2 is SYDVKM. The CDR3 loop reads CASSTPQNYGYTF. CDR3 DNA sequence: TGTGCCAGCAGTACCCCACAAAACTATGGCTACACCTTC.

The chain uses TRBV2 and TRBJ1-4; 9 bases are a match to TRBD1. CDR1 is SNHLY, CDR2 FYNNEI, per germline. Trimming cost V 5 bases and J 5 bases; bases outside gene matches: 9. The CDR3 totals 16 residues. The CDR3 protein is CASSLNRGPINEKLFF. CDR3 nucleotide sequence: TGTGCCAGCAGTCTAAACAGGGGGCCGATCAATGAAAAACTGTTTTTT.

The gene calls are TRBV28 and TRBJ2-1; TRBD2 aligns across 7 bases. The CDR3 is 15 amino acids. CDR1 is MDHEN and CDR2 is SYDVKM in the germline V gene. V lost 5 bases and J lost 0; bases outside the gene matches: 4. CDR3 nucleotide sequence: TGTGCCAGCAGTCGTAGCGGGCACTCCTACAATGAGCAGTTCTTC. Amino acid sequence: CASSRSGHSYNEQFF.

The chain recombines TRBV5-4 with TRBJ1-4; TRBD1 agrees at 9 bases. The germline V gene has CDR1 SGHNT and CDR2 YYREEE (reference sequence). The CDR3 extends over 16 amino acids. The junction had 8 bases not matched to a gene; V was cut back by 4 bases and J by 4 bases. CDR3 DNA sequence: TGTGCCAGCAGCAGGACAGGGGTCGATTTTAATGAAAAACTGTTTTTT. As protein: CASSRTGVDFNEKLFF.